Below, 24 T cell receptor beta chains from the same sample are listed, as sequenced in a study of blood T cell repertoires in COVID-19. The table came from immunoSEQ multiplex PCR; TCRdb's copy has only in-frame clones and leaves some out. This sample has fewer than 250,000 clones, with more than 75% found just once. The source material was PBMCs or T cells enriched from blood (not recorded which). The receptors stem from a man aged 25-40 years in a cohort exposed to, infected with or recovered from COVID-19 (not recorded which).

The chain recombines TRBV9 with TRBJ2-1; D is perhaps TRBD1 (8 bases). Germline V gene sequence: CDR1 SGDLS, CDR2 YYNGEE. With 4 bases removed from V and 8 bases from J, the gap between germline ends came to 16 bases. This CDR3 has 14 amino acids. Written as DNA, the CDR3 is TGTGCCAGCAGCCCCGACAGGGGAGGGGATGAGCAGTTCTTC. Encoded protein: CASSPDRGGDEQFF.

In its sample, this clone was seen once. The V gene is TRBV15, the J gene TRBJ2-7; D perhaps matches TRBD2 (5 bases). The germline V gene has CDR1 LNHNV and CDR2 YYDKDF (reference sequence). The CDR3 spans 15 residues. Trimming took off 2 bases at V and 2 bases at J, with 13 bases between the two ends. The CDR3 DNA follows: TGTGCCACCAGCAGATCCGGGGTACCCCCCTACGAGCAGTACTTC. Encoded protein: CATSRSGVPPYEQYF.

This chain joins TRBV15 and TRBJ2-7, with TRBD1 identical over 7 bases. V dropped 6 bases and J dropped 2; count of bases not matched to a gene: 10. Germline values: CDR1 LNHNV, CDR2 YYDKDF (reference sequence). This CDR3 has 15 residues. In DNA form, the CDR3 reads TGTGCCACCAGGGGTGAGACAGGGATACCCTACGAGCAGTACTTC. As protein: CATRGETGIPYEQYF.

The chain recombines TRBV10-2 with TRBJ2-1, with 13 nucleotides matching TRBD2. The CDR3 is 18 residues long. Losses at the gene ends were 2 bases for V and 0 bases for J; bases not matched to a gene: 4. Looked up from germline, CDR1 is WSHSY and CDR2 is SAAADI. The CDR3 loop is CASSETSGRALSYNEQFF. As DNA, the CDR3 is TGCGCCAGCAGTGAGACTAGCGGGAGGGCCCTCTCCTACAATGAGCAGTTCTTC.

The CDR3 loop reads CASSQESRGKAYEQYF. For the CDR3, the DNA is TGCGCCAGCAGCCAAGAAAGTAGAGGGAAAGCCTACGAGCAGTACTTC. This chain connects TRBV4-1 to TRBJ2-7; D might be TRBD2 (5 bases). The ends were cut back, 0 bases at V and 2 bases at J, with 14 bases in the middle. This CDR3 region has 16 residues. The germline gives CDR1 MGHRA, CDR2 YSYEKL.

The chain recombines TRBV4-1 with TRBJ2-1; D is possibly TRBD1 (6 bases). Looked up from germline, CDR1 is MGHRA and CDR2 is YSYEKL. The CDR3 consists of 14 residues. Trimming cost V 0 bases and J 9 bases, with 12 bases left between them. This chain's CDR3 is CASSQEPRGGEQFF. Written as DNA, the CDR3 is TGCGCCAGCAGCCAAGAGCCCAGGGGTGGTGAGCAGTTCTTC.

The rearrangement links TRBV28 to TRBJ1-2, with 8 bases lining up with TRBD1. In germline, CDR1 is MDHEN, CDR2 SYDVKM. The CDR3 contains 14 residues. The trim removed 1 base at V and 4 bases at J, leaving 2 bases unmatched. The CDR3 loop is CASSLFTGGYGYTF. In DNA, the CDR3 is TGTGCCAGCAGTTTATTTACAGGGGGCTATGGCTACACCTTC.

Details on this clone: Other nucleotide sequences from this sample produce the same CDR3. The chain links TRBV5-5 to TRBJ1-1; TRBD1 matches 7 bases. Per the germline V gene, CDR1 is SGHKS and CDR2 is YYEKEE (reference sequence). Trimming removed 0 bases from V and 10 bases from J; junction bases left unmatched: 3. This CDR3 is 12 amino acids long. In nucleotides, the CDR3 is TGTGCCAGCAGCTTGGGACAGGGCAGAGCTTTCTTT. Translating it yields CASSLGQGRAFF.

The gene calls are TRBV28 and TRBJ2-7; TRBD2 aligns across 8 bases. Germline V gene data show CDR1 as MDHEN and CDR2 as SYDVKM. V lost 5 bases and J lost 2; bases outside the gene matches: 5. The CDR3 loop spans 14 amino acids. The CDR3 DNA follows: TGTGCCAGCAGTCCACTAGCGGCCCCCTACGAGCAGTACTTC. Translating gives CASSPLAAPYEQYF. Based on the CDR3 plus reference TRBV28 and TRBJ2-7, the full variable domain is DVKVTQSSRYLVKRTGEKVFLECVQDMDHENMFWYRQDPGLGLRLIYFSYDVKMKEKGDIPEGYSVSREKKERFSLILESASTNQTSMYLCASSPLAAPYEQYFGPGTRLTVT.

This clone was seen a few times. The rearrangement uses TRBV11-2 and TRBJ1-2; D gene uncertain. This CDR3 is 13 amino acids long. Trimming left V 0 bases short and J 3 bases short, with 5 bases between. Germline V lookup: CDR1 SGHAT, CDR2 FQNNGV. The CDR3 nucleotides are TGTGCCAGCAGCTTAGAAGTAGACTATGGCTACACCTTC. It is translated as CASSLEVDYGYTF.

This clone was detected a few times. The chain carries TRBV6-5 and TRBJ2-7; TRBD2 matches at 11 bases. Germline V lookup: CDR1 MNHEY, CDR2 SVGAGI. The CDR3 runs 15 residues. With V trimmed by 6 bases and J by 3 bases, 7 bases remained unmatched. CDR3 sequence reads: CASRHTSGSDYEQYF. The CDR3, as DNA: TGTGCCAGCAGGCATACTAGCGGGAGCGACTACGAGCAGTACTTC.

This clone was found a few times. The chain links TRBV6-1 to TRBJ2-2; D call uncertain. The CDR3 is made up of 13 amino acids. V lost 2 bases and J 5 bases, leaving 6 bases between the germline ends. CDR1 MNHNS and CDR2 SASEGT come from the germline V gene. The CDR3 coding sequence is TGTGCCAGCAGTGAAAGTGAGACCGGGGAGCTGTTTTTT. As protein: CASSESETGELFF.

The chain uses TRBV5-1 and TRBJ1-1, with D possibly matching TRBD1 (6 bases). V lost 2 bases to trimming and J lost 3 bases, with 8 bases between them. Per the germline V gene, CDR1 is SGHRS and CDR2 is YFSETQ. This CDR3 is built from 13 residues. The CDR3 nucleotides read TGCGCCAGCAGCTTCGGACAGTACACTGAAGCTTTCTTT. It encodes CASSFGQYTEAFF.

The chain has TRBV24-1 and TRBJ2-1; no reliable D call. V lost 4 bases to trimming and J lost 0 bases, with 6 bases between them. This CDR3 contains 14 residues. Germline V gene sequence: CDR1 KGHDR, CDR2 SFDVKD. CDR3 coding DNA: TGTGCCACCAGTGACCGGAGCTCCTACAATGAGCAGTTCTTC. This translates into CATSDRSSYNEQFF.

The chain is built from TRBV5-6 and TRBJ2-3; possibly TRBD2 for D (5 bases). Trimming cost V 2 bases and J 3 bases, with 16 bases left between them. The germline gives CDR1 SGHDT, CDR2 YYEEEE. The CDR3 has 16 residues. CDR3 sequence: CASSLRLGVGTDTQYF. The CDR3 nucleotides are TGTGCCAGCAGCTTACGGCTGGGAGTGGGGACAGATACGCAGTATTTT.

The chain joins TRBV6-5 to TRBJ1-5; 9 bases are a match to TRBD1. Germline V gene data show CDR1 as MNHEY and CDR2 as SVGAGI. The CDR3 has 15 residues. After removal of 7 bases from V and 4 bases from J, the junction contained 8 bases not matched to a gene. The CDR3 loop is CASTYRDRVNQPQHF. The CDR3 nucleotides are TGTGCCAGCACCTACCGGGACAGGGTTAATCAGCCCCAGCATTTT.

This chain uses TRBV3-1 (or the pseudogene TRBV3-2) with TRBJ2-7, with TRBD2 matching 9 bases. This CDR3 contains 14 residues. Germline CDR1 reads LGHDT; CDR2 reads YNNKEL (reference sequence). The J segment lost 2 bases and the V segment lost 4 bases, leaving 3 bases of the junction unmatched. The CDR3 bases are TGTGCCAGCAGCCCGACTAGCGGAACCTACGAGCAGTACTTC. As protein: CASSPTSGTYEQYF.

The gene calls are TRBV9 and TRBJ2-2; TRBD1 aligns across 7 bases. The CDR3 extends over 17 amino acids. Germline lookup yields CDR1 SGDLS and CDR2 YYNGEE. V trimming: 3 bases; J trimming: 0 bases; junction bases outside the gene matches: 8. The DNA for the CDR3 is TGTGCCAGCAGCGGCAGGGGGTCGGACTCGAACACCGGGGAGCTGTTTTTT. It codes for CASSGRGSDSNTGELFF.

This chain uses TRBV5-4 with TRBJ2-1; weak D call: TRBD1 (5 bases). CDR3 size: 16 residues. Trimming pared 3 bases from V and 0 bases from J, leaving 13 bases between. Germline V lookup: CDR1 SGHNT, CDR2 YYREEE (reference sequence). The CDR3 loop reads CASSSGLVSSYNEQFF. CDR3 bases: TGTGCCAGCAGCTCAGGGCTGGTGAGCTCCTACAATGAGCAGTTCTTC.

Written as DNA, the CDR3 is TGCGCCAGCAGCCCCCGGGGAACGAACACCGGGGAGCTGTTTTTT. This codes for CASSPRGTNTGELFF. V usage is TRBV5-1 and J usage is TRBJ2-2; a possible D gene is TRBD2 (5 bases). Trimming removed 4 bases at V and 0 bases at J, with 10 bases between. The CDR3 runs to 15 residues. Germline V gives CDR1 SGHRS, CDR2 YFSETQ.

J is TRBJ2-1 and V is TRBV29-1; D call uncertain. Between the trimmed V and J ends, which lost 3 bases and 2 bases, there was a span of 5 bases. Germline-derived CDR1 and CDR2 are SQVTM and ANQGSEA. The CDR3 length is 12 residues. The CDR3: CSVDRTYNEQFF. For the CDR3, the DNA is TGCAGCGTTGACAGAACCTACAATGAGCAGTTCTTC.

V gene TRBV27 combines with J gene TRBJ2-7, with 9 positions matching TRBD1. The CDR3 extends over 14 amino acids. The trim removed 5 bases at V and 7 bases at J, leaving 9 bases unmatched. Germline assignment: CDR1 MNHEY and CDR2 SMNVEV (reference sequence). CDR3: CASSATGGIEEQYF. The CDR3 DNA follows: TGTGCCAGCAGTGCGACAGGGGGTATTGAGGAGCAGTACTTC.

The CDR3, as DNA: TGTGCCAGCAGCGTAGGCGGGAGGGGGACAGATACGCAGTATTTT. It yields the protein CASSVGGRGTDTQYF. The chain joins TRBV9 to TRBJ2-3; TRBD2 matches at 9 bases. With 0 bases clipped from V and 3 bases from J, the junction kept 2 bases outside the gene matches. Germline V lookup: CDR1 SGDLS, CDR2 YYNGEE. The CDR3 is 15 residues long.

This clone was seen only once. V and J are TRBV18 and TRBJ2-3; a weak D match, TRBD2 (5 bases). CDR1 and CDR2 from the germline V gene are KGHSH and LQKENI. Trimming left V 2 bases short and J 3 bases short, with 15 bases between. The CDR3 runs to 16 residues. The CDR3 sequence is CASSPAGILETDTQYF. DNA for the CDR3: TGTGCCAGCTCACCAGCGGGTATTTTAGAGACAGATACGCAGTATTTT.